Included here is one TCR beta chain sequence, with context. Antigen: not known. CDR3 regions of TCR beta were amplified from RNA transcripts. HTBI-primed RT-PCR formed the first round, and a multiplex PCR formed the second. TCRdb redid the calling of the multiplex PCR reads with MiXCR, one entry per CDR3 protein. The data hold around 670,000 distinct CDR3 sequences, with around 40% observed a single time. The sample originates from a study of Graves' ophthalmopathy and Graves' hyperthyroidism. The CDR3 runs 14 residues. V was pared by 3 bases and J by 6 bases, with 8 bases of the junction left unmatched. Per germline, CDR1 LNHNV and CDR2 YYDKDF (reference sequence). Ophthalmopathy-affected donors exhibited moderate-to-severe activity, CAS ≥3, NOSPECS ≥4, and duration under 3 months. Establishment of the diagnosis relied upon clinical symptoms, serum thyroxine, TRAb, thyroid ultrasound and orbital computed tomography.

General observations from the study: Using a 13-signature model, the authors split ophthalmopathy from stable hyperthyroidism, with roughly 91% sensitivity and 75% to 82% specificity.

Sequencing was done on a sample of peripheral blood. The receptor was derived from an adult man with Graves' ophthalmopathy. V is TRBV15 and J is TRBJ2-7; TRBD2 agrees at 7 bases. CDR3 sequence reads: CATSSWGGNGEQYF. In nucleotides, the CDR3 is TGTGCCACCAGCAGTTGGGGAGGGAACGGCGAGCAGTACTTC.